These 13 T cell receptor beta chains were sequenced from one sample in a study of blood T cell repertoires in COVID-19. Sequencing was performed with immunoSEQ multiplex PCR; in TCRdb, only in-frame clones are kept and a portion is missing. The sample has around 200,000 clones; almost 90% are singletons. Source material: peripheral blood. The source is a man younger than 35 with active or convalescent COVID-19.

This chain connects TRBV27 to TRBJ1-1; no clear D. The CDR3 covers 12 residues. Per the germline V gene, CDR1 is MNHEY and CDR2 is SMNVEV (reference sequence). The V gene lost 5 bases and the J gene lost 2 bases, with 6 bases spanning the gap. In DNA, the CDR3 is TGTGCCAGCAGTAATAAAAACACTGAAGCTTTCTTT. As protein: CASSNKNTEAFF.

On this clone: The sample has other DNA sequences that encode this CDR3 too. The chain couples TRBV19 to TRBJ1-1; D unclear. Germline CDR1 and CDR2: LNHDA and SQIVND (reference sequence). Deletions cut 6 bases from V and 0 bases from J, with 8 bases between. This CDR3 has 13 amino acids. The CDR3 nucleotides are TGTGCCAGTAGCACAACTATGAACACTGAAGCTTTCTTT. The encoded protein is CASSTTMNTEAFF.

The chain uses TRBV29-1 and TRBJ1-4, with D maybe TRBD1 (5 bases). With 4 bases removed from V and 12 bases from J, the gap between germline ends came to 21 bases. This CDR3 is 14 amino acids long. Germline V gene data show CDR1 as SQVTM and CDR2 as ANQGSEA. CDR3 bases: TGCAGCGTTGGATCCACCGGGGGACTGGCGCAACTGTTTTTT. Encoded protein: CSVGSTGGLAQLFF.

This chain connects TRBV5-6 to TRBJ2-7, with D possibly matching TRBD1 (6 bases). This CDR3 has 13 amino acids. The germline V gene encodes CDR1 SGHDT and CDR2 YYEEEE. V lost 4 bases and J 3 bases, leaving 11 bases between the germline ends. The DNA for the CDR3 is TGTGCCAGCAGCACCGACAGGTTCTACGAGCAGTACTTC. Translated: CASSTDRFYEQYF.

This chain connects TRBV30 to TRBJ2-5, with D hard to call. The germline V gene has CDR1 GTSNPN and CDR2 SVGIG (reference sequence). V was pared by 3 bases and J by 3 bases, with 5 bases between. The CDR3 spans 11 residues. CDR3 sequence: CAWRLKETQYF. In nucleotides, the CDR3 is TGTGCCTGGAGGCTAAAAGAGACCCAGTACTTC.

V and J are TRBV7-9 and TRBJ1-6; tentatively, D is TRBD1 (6 bases). This CDR3 has 13 residues. The V gene lost 5 bases and the J gene lost 9 bases, with 11 bases spanning the gap. Germline CDR1 and CDR2: SEHNR and FQNEAQ (reference sequence). The CDR3 coding sequence is TGTGCCAGCAGCGTCTCACAGGGTTCACCCCTCCACTTT. Translating gives CASSVSQGSPLHF.

The CDR3 sequence is CASSYLAAQPQHF. Written as DNA, the CDR3 is TGTGCCAGCAGTTACCTCGCGGCCCAGCCCCAGCATTTT. This chain uses TRBV6-6 with TRBJ1-5; D uncertain. CDR1 MNHNY and CDR2 SVGAGI come from the germline V gene (reference sequence). The CDR3 consists of 13 residues. V lost 2 bases to trimming and J lost 7 bases, with 9 bases between them.

This sequence joins TRBV12-3 or TRBV12-4 and TRBJ2-1; possible D gene TRBD2, 5 bases. V was pared by 4 bases and J by 8 bases, with 9 bases between. The CDR3 sequence is 12 residues long. The CDR3 region is CASSYLADEQFF. The CDR3 coding sequence is TGTGCCAGCAGTTACCTAGCTGATGAGCAGTTCTTC.

The chain combines TRBV6-5 with TRBJ2-3; TRBD1 matches at 9 bases. The CDR3 length is 15 residues. Per the germline V gene, CDR1 is MNHEY and CDR2 is SVGAGI. The J segment lost 5 bases and the V segment lost 6 bases, leaving 9 bases of the junction unmatched. CDR3 sequence reads: CASRIGQGMLDTQYF. CDR3 DNA: TGTGCCAGCAGGATCGGACAGGGGATGTTAGATACGCAGTATTTT.

The rearrangement joins TRBV19 to TRBJ1-2; 9 bases fit TRBD1. Losses at the gene ends were 8 bases for V and 5 bases for J; bases not matched to a gene: 6. The CDR3 is 13 amino acids. CDR1 LNHDA and CDR2 SQIVND come from the germline V gene (reference sequence). CDR3: CASWDRDQYGYTF. The DNA of the CDR3 is TGTGCCAGTTGGGACAGGGACCAATATGGCTACACCTTC.

V and J are TRBV5-1 and TRBJ2-3, with a weak D call TRBD2 (6 bases). The V end was cut by 4 bases, the J end by 1 base, with 10 bases between. This CDR3 spans 14 amino acids. Germline loops: CDR1 SGHRS, CDR2 YFSETQ. CDR3 residues: CASSPPGGTDTQYF. For the CDR3, the DNA is TGCGCCAGCAGCCCCCCGGGGGGCACAGATACGCAGTATTTT.

This chain connects TRBV2 to TRBJ1-6, with D possibly TRBD1 on 6 matching bases. Germline V CDR1 and CDR2: SNHLY, FYNNEI. CDR3 length: 14 residues. Trimming left V 8 bases short and J 10 bases short, with 18 bases between. The CDR3 sequence: CASSSRGYGSPLHF. The CDR3 nucleotides are TGTGCCAGCTCCTCCAGGGGCTATGGGTCACCCCTCCACTTT.

This rearrangement joins TRBV18 to TRBJ1-5; unclear D gene. The CDR3 length is 16 residues. V was pared by 2 bases and J by 1 base, with 12 bases between. Per germline, CDR1 KGHSH and CDR2 LQKENI. CDR3 sequence (DNA): TGTGCCAGCTCACCAATTTACAGTCAAAGCAATCAGCCCCAGCATTTT. Protein: CASSPIYSQSNQPQHF.